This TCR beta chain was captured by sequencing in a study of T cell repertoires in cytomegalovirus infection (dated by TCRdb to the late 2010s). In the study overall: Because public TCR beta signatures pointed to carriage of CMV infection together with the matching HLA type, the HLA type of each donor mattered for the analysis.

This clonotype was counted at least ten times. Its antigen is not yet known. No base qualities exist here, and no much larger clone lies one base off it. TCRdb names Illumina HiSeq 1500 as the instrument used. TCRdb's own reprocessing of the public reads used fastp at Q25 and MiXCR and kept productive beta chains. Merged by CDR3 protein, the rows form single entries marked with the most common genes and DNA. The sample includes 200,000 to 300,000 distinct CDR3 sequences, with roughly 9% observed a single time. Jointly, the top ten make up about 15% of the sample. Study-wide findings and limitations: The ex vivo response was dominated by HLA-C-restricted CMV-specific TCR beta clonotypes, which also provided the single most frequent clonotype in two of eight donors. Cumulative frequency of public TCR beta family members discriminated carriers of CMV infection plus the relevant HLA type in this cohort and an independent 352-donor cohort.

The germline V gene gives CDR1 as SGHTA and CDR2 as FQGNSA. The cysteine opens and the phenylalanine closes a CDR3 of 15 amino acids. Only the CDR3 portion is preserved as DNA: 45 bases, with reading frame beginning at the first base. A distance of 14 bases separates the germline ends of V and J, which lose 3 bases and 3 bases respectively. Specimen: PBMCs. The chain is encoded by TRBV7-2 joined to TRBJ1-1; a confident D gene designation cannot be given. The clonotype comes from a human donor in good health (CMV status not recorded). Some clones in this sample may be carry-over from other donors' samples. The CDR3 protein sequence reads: CASSLATTKDTEAFF. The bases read TGTGCCAGCAGCTTGGCCACGACGAAGGACACTGAAGCTTTCTTT.